What follows are 28 T cell receptor beta chains derived from one specimen sequenced in a study of cytomegalovirus exposure and HLA in healthy donors. PCR involved 60 Vbeta and 13 Jbeta primers. Repertoires were generated with immunoSEQ multiplex PCR, while TCRdb's copy carries only in-frame clones and drops some. The repertoire includes some 110,000 clones, around four fifths of them detected once, and approximately 1.7% sits in the top ten. The material sequenced was PBMCs. The receptors were sampled from a middle-aged woman in good health and CMV-seronegative.

The genes are TRBV30 and TRBJ1-2, with D possibly TRBD1 on 6 matching bases. V lost 3 bases to trimming and J lost 2 bases, with 16 bases between them. CDR3 length equals 15 residues. Germline-derived CDR1 and CDR2 are GTSNPN and SVGIG (reference sequence). The CDR3 is CAWRGPQGANYGYTF. In DNA, the CDR3 is TGTGCCTGGAGGGGACCACAGGGAGCAAACTATGGCTACACCTTC.

The chain has TRBV11-2 and TRBJ2-2; D not certain. From germline, CDR1 is SGHAT and CDR2 FQNNGV. With 5 bases removed from V and 3 bases from J, the gap between germline ends came to 4 bases. This CDR3 spans 12 amino acids. The CDR3 spells CASSPYTGELFF. DNA of the CDR3: TGTGCCAGCAGCCCCTACACCGGGGAGCTGTTTTTT.

V usage is TRBV5-4 and J usage is TRBJ2-7, with a weak D call TRBD2 (6 bases). CDR1 and CDR2 (germline): SGHNT, YYREEE (reference sequence). The CDR3 consists of 11 residues. CDR3 sequence: CASASAYEQYF. CDR3 bases: TGTGCTTCGGCTAGCGCATACGAGCAGTACTTC.

The V call is TRBV2, the J call TRBJ2-1; TRBD1 matches 9 bases. The CDR3 is 15 residues long. J was trimmed by 4 bases and V by 6 bases; bases with no gene match: 7. Germline V gene lookup returns CDR1 SNHLY and CDR2 FYNNEI. The CDR3 DNA reads as TGTGCCAGCAGCCGAGACAGGGGGGGGTACAATGAGCAGTTCTTC. This sequence encodes CASSRDRGGYNEQFF. The variable domain in full, with the rest retrieved from reference TRBV2 and TRBJ2-1, is EPEVTQTPSHQVTQMGQEVILRCVPISNHLYFYWYRQILGQKVEFLVSFYNNEISEKSEIFDDQFSVERPDGSNFTLKIRSTKLEDSAMYFCASSRDRGGYNEQFFGPGTRLTVL.

This chain links TRBV27 with TRBJ1-1; D is unresolved. Trimming pared 9 bases from V and 8 bases from J, leaving 13 bases between. CDR1 is MNHEY, CDR2 SMNVEV, per germline (reference sequence). The CDR3 loop spans 11 amino acids. DNA for the CDR3: TGTGCCAGTCGGGGAGGGATAGAAGCTTTCTTT. Translation gives CASRGGIEAFF.

The rearrangement uses TRBV6-1 and TRBJ2-3, with D possibly being TRBD2 (5 bases). Germline CDR1 reads MNHNS; CDR2 reads SASEGT. Between the trimmed V and J ends, which lost 5 bases and 5 bases, there was a span of 14 bases. This CDR3 comprises 14 residues. In DNA form, the CDR3 reads TGTGCCAGCAGTTCCGGTCTAGCTATAGATACGCAGTATTTT. It is translated as CASSSGLAIDTQYF.

J is TRBJ1-1 and V is TRBV11-2; D remains unclear. V was clipped by 5 bases and J by 7 bases, with 11 bases between them. Germline assignment: CDR1 SGHAT and CDR2 FQNNGV. The CDR3 covers 12 residues. The CDR3 DNA reads as TGTGCCAGCAGCCCATCTCGAGTTGAAGCTTTCTTT. Translation: CASSPSRVEAFF.

This chain uses TRBV6-1 with TRBJ1-6, with TRBD1 as a possible D gene (6 bases). V gave up 5 bases and J gave up 9 bases, with 14 bases separating them. Looked up from germline, CDR1 is MNHNS and CDR2 is SASEGT. CDR3 length equals 14 residues. The CDR3 nucleotides read TGTGCCAGCAGTACGGGGGGCCTACTTTCACCCCTCCACTTT. Translating it yields CASSTGGLLSPLHF.

This clone has a handful of counts. The rearrangement links TRBV27 to TRBJ1-5, with TRBD1 matching over 8 bases. There are 12 residues in the CDR3. V lost 4 bases and J lost 15; bases outside the gene matches: 8. Germline V lookup: CDR1 MNHEY, CDR2 SMNVEV (reference sequence). The CDR3 region has the DNA TGTGCCAGCAGTTCGATCGGACAGGGATGGCATTTT. Encoded protein: CASSSIGQGWHF.

This chain joins TRBV7-3 and TRBJ2-3, with 7 bases aligning to TRBD2. The CDR3 length is 15 residues. V was clipped by 3 bases and J by 2 bases; unmatched bases: 5. Germline V CDR1 and CDR2: SGHTA, FQGTGA. In DNA, the CDR3 is TGTGCCAGCAGCTTCGAACTAGCGAACACAGATACGCAGTATTTT. This gives the protein CASSFELANTDTQYF.

The chain is built from TRBV27 and TRBJ1-6; D perhaps matches TRBD1 (6 bases). The germline gives CDR1 MNHEY, CDR2 SMNVEV (reference sequence). The CDR3 sequence is 14 residues long. V was pared by 5 bases and J by 9 bases, with 14 bases between. In DNA, the CDR3 is TGTGCCAGCAGTCCCAGGGGTCTTGCTTCACCCCTCCACTTT. Translation gives CASSPRGLASPLHF.

J is TRBJ1-3 and V is TRBV9; 7 bases align to TRBD1. The CDR3 contains 14 residues. Germline-derived CDR1 and CDR2 are SGDLS and YYNGEE. Losses at the gene ends were 4 bases for V and 2 bases for J; bases not matched to a gene: 3. Here the CDR3 reads CASSLTGTGNTIYF. The CDR3 nucleotides read TGTGCCAGCAGCCTGACAGGGACTGGAAACACCATATATTTT.

The chain couples TRBV9 to TRBJ1-4, with D unresolved. Deletions cut 0 bases from V and 7 bases from J, with 10 bases between. Germline V gene data show CDR1 as SGDLS and CDR2 as YYNGEE. CDR3 length equals 14 residues. CDR3 loop: CASSVDGEGEKLFF. The DNA for the CDR3 is TGTGCCAGCAGCGTAGATGGGGAGGGTGAAAAACTGTTTTTT.

The rearrangement joins TRBV9 to TRBJ2-1; TRBD2 agrees at 8 bases. The CDR3 loop spans 15 amino acids. Germline CDR1 and CDR2: SGDLS and YYNGEE. V shed 4 bases, J shed 6 bases, and the junction held 9 bases outside the gene matches. The CDR3 nucleotides read TGTGCCAGCAGCCTGAGCGGGGGTGCCTTCAATGAGCAGTTCTTC. As protein: CASSLSGGAFNEQFF.

The chain has TRBV27 and TRBJ2-2; 15 nucleotides agree with TRBD2. There are 16 residues in the CDR3. J gave up 7 bases and V 4 bases, and 4 bases lay outside the gene matches. CDR1 is MNHEY and CDR2 is SMNVEV in the germline V gene (reference sequence). CDR3 sequence reads: CASSSGLAGGGGELFF. The CDR3 coding sequence is TGTGCCAGCAGTTCGGGACTAGCGGGAGGCGGCGGGGAGCTGTTTTTT.

The chain uses TRBV6-6 and TRBJ2-2, with TRBD1 identical over 7 bases. J lost 4 bases, V lost 6 bases, and 8 bases had no gene match. The germline V gene has CDR1 MNHNY and CDR2 SVGAGI (reference sequence). The CDR3 loop spans 15 amino acids. The CDR3 nucleotides are TGTGCCAGCAGGGTGAGACAGGGCGGCACCGGGGAGCTGTTTTTT. Translating gives CASRVRQGGTGELFF.

This clone showed up just once. This chain joins TRBV28 and TRBJ2-2, with D perhaps matching TRBD1 (6 bases). The CDR3 extends over 17 amino acids. The germline CDR1 and CDR2 sequences are MDHEN and SYDVKM. V lost 3 bases to trimming and J lost 2 bases, with 16 bases between them. CDR3 sequence (DNA): TGTGCCAGCAGTTTGAGGTACCGGACAGATAACACCGGGGAGCTGTTTTTT. Amino acids: CASSLRYRTDNTGELFF.

The rearrangement links TRBV4-2 to TRBJ1-1, with 8 bases fitting TRBD1. The germline CDR1 and CDR2 sequences are LGHNA and YNFKEQ. V shed 2 bases, J shed 3 bases, and the junction held 5 bases outside the gene matches. This CDR3 region has 15 residues. CDR3 coding DNA: TGTGCCAGCAGCCAATTAATGGGACAGGACACTGAAGCTTTCTTT. It codes for CASSQLMGQDTEAFF.

V usage is TRBV19 and J usage is TRBJ2-3; TRBD2 agrees at 8 bases. The CDR3 length is 14 residues. V lost 8 bases and J lost 0; bases outside the gene matches: 4. Germline lookup yields CDR1 LNHDA and CDR2 SQIVND (reference sequence). The CDR3 protein is CASAGTRSTDTQYF. The CDR3 DNA reads as TGTGCCAGTGCCGGGACTAGAAGCACAGATACGCAGTATTTT.

This sequence joins TRBV27 and TRBJ1-6, with a tentative D call TRBD1 (6 bases). From germline, CDR1 is MNHEY and CDR2 SMNVEV (reference sequence). The CDR3 contains 14 residues. Trimming left V 2 bases short and J 8 bases short, with 10 bases between. In DNA form, the CDR3 reads TGTGCCAGCAGTTTAGGCAGGGGCGATTCACCCCTCCACTTT. Its protein product is CASSLGRGDSPLHF.

The chain recombines TRBV7-2 with TRBJ2-1; 8 bases match TRBD2. Germline V gene data show CDR1 as SGHTA and CDR2 as FQGNSA. The CDR3 extends over 16 amino acids. Trimming removed 2 bases from V and 3 bases from J; junction bases left unmatched: 6. The CDR3 DNA is TGTGCCAGCAGCTTATCGGGGGGGAGTATCTACAATGAGCAGTTCTTC. Translating gives CASSLSGGSIYNEQFF.

The V and J genes are TRBV27 and TRBJ2-3, with 7 bases identical to TRBD2. The length of the CDR3 is 13 residues. Looked up from germline, CDR1 is MNHEY and CDR2 is SMNVEV (reference sequence). V lost 10 bases, J lost 4 bases, and 8 bases stayed unmatched. CDR3 nucleotide sequence: TGTGCCACTAGCGGCGGCTTCTCAGATACGCAGTATTTT. Translating it yields CATSGGFSDTQYF.

The table lists this clone with a few counts. The genes are TRBV4-3 and TRBJ1-3; tentatively, D is TRBD1 (5 bases). The V and J ends lost 0 bases and 2 bases respectively, with 5 bases between them. The length of the CDR3 is 14 residues. Germline lookup yields CDR1 LGHNA and CDR2 YSLEER. CDR3 in amino acids: CASSQDRAGNTIYF. The CDR3 nucleotides are TGCGCCAGCAGCCAAGACAGGGCTGGAAACACCATATATTTT.

The genes are TRBV9 and TRBJ1-5, with 7 nucleotides matching TRBD1. Trimming at V came to 3 bases and at J to 3 bases, leaving 9 bases not matched to a gene. The CDR3 consists of 16 residues. Germline values: CDR1 SGDLS, CDR2 YYNGEE. CDR3 in amino acids: CASSDTGVWVNQPQHF. CDR3 nucleotides: TGTGCCAGCAGCGATACAGGGGTTTGGGTCAATCAGCCCCAGCATTTT.

As regards this clone: The sample has other DNA sequences that encode this CDR3 too. The V and J genes are TRBV7-3 and TRBJ2-1; 7 bases map to TRBD2. Trimming removed 3 bases from V and 7 bases from J; junction bases left unmatched: 3. Germline V lookup: CDR1 SGHTA, CDR2 FQGTGA. CDR3 size: 13 residues. CDR3 coding DNA: TGTGCCAGCAGCTTGGCCGGGGGGAATGAGCAGTTCTTC. Translating it yields CASSLAGGNEQFF.

This sequence joins TRBV7-8 and TRBJ1-1; possible D gene TRBD1, 5 bases. The CDR3 has 15 residues. Trimming shortened V by 1 base and J by 7 bases, and 16 bases separated the two germline ends. CDR1 and CDR2 (germline): SGHVS, FQNEAQ. The CDR3 sequence is CASSLGGVSGGEAFF. The CDR3 DNA is TGTGCCAGCAGCTTAGGGGGGGTTTCGGGCGGTGAAGCTTTCTTT.

V and J are TRBV27 and TRBJ2-1, with D perhaps matching TRBD2 (6 bases). CDR1 and CDR2 (germline): MNHEY, SMNVEV (reference sequence). The ends were cut back, 1 base at V and 4 bases at J, with 11 bases in the middle. The length of the CDR3 is 15 residues. CDR3 loop: CASSLWGESYNEQFF. Here the CDR3 DNA reads TGTGCCAGCAGTTTATGGGGGGAGTCTTACAATGAGCAGTTCTTC.

This chain uses TRBV7-8 with TRBJ1-5; no firm D call. Trimming pared 6 bases from V and 5 bases from J, leaving 11 bases between. Germline V gives CDR1 SGHVS, CDR2 FQNEAQ. This CDR3 contains 13 residues. This CDR3 is CASRTSVDQPQHF. In nucleotides, the CDR3 is TGTGCCAGCAGGACTAGTGTGGATCAGCCCCAGCATTTT.